The 8 T cell receptor beta chains given below trace back to one sample, sequenced in a study of patients and donors after allogeneic stem cell transplantation. MiXCR, run by TCRdb on the RT-PCR reads, gives a single entry per CDR3 protein. This sample has approximately 200,000 distinct CDR3 sequences, with less than 45% found just once. Material for sequencing was blood, either unsorted or a sorted T cell fraction (not recorded which). These receptors were taken from a human donor who was either an allogeneic HSCT recipient or a stem cell or donor lymphocyte infusion donor (not recorded which). It is not recorded whose cells these are; they may come from a transplant donor.

V and J are TRBV6-2 or TRBV6-3 and TRBJ1-2; a possible D gene is TRBD1 (5 bases). In germline, CDR1 is MNHEY, CDR2 SVGEGT. The CDR3 length is 15 residues. Deletions cut 2 bases from V and 4 bases from J, with 14 bases between. The CDR3 DNA sequence: TGTGCCAGCAGTTACGGGGCAGGAGACTTCTATGGCTACACCTTC. Amino acid sequence: CASSYGAGDFYGYTF.

This sequence joins TRBV19 and TRBJ2-7; D tentatively fits TRBD1 or TRBD2 (5 bases each). Per germline, CDR1 LNHDA and CDR2 SQIVND (reference sequence). The CDR3 has 16 amino acids. The ends were cut back, 6 bases at V and 2 bases at J, with 20 bases in the middle. The DNA of the CDR3 is TGTGCCAGTAGCCTGAAACAAGGGACGGGAACCTACGAGCAGTACTTC. Amino acid sequence: CASSLKQGTGTYEQYF.

This clonotype occurred many times. The CDR3 sequence is CASSFMPPAGSSYNSPLHF. The DNA of the CDR3 is TGTGCCAGCAGTTTTATGCCCCCCGCCGGGAGCTCCTATAATTCACCCCTCCACTTT. The J gene is TRBJ1-6, the V gene TRBV12-3 or TRBV12-4; the D is unclear. The CDR3 has 19 amino acids. Trimming stripped 3 bases from V and 0 bases from J, with 18 bases between.

The chain combines TRBV28 with TRBJ1-4; D remains unclear. V shed 10 bases and J shed 7 bases, with 16 bases lying between them. Germline CDR1 MDHEN, CDR2 SYDVKM. CDR3 size: 13 residues. CDR3 residues: CATHRAHAEKLFF. In DNA form, the CDR3 reads TGTGCCACGCACCGGGCTCATGCTGAAAAACTGTTTTTT.

CDR3 in DNA: TGTGCCAGCAGCTTAAGGATGAACACCGGGGAGCTGTTTTTT. Its translation: CASSLRMNTGELFF. This sequence joins TRBV7-3 and TRBJ2-2; D not resolved. The CDR3 spans 14 residues. In germline, CDR1 is SGHTA, CDR2 FQGTGA. Trimming took off 1 base at V and 1 base at J, with 4 bases between the two ends. Looking up the rest from reference TRBV7-3 and TRBJ2-2 gives the full variable domain: GAGVSQTPSNKVTEKGKYVELRCDPISGHTALYWYRQSLGQGPEFLIYFQGTGAADDSGLPNDRFFAVRPEGSVSTLKIQRTERGDSAVYLCASSLRMNTGELFFGEGSRLTVL.

This sequence joins TRBV28 and TRBJ1-4; 10 nucleotides align to TRBD1. V lost 5 bases to trimming and J lost 3 bases; unmatched junction nucleotides: 9. The CDR3 is 17 residues long. Germline V lookup: CDR1 MDHEN, CDR2 SYDVKM. The CDR3 DNA is TGTGCCAGCAGTCCGCCGGGACAGGGGCTTTCTAATGAAAAACTGTTTTTT. Its protein is CASSPPGQGLSNEKLFF.

This sequence joins TRBV12-3 or TRBV12-4 and TRBJ1-3; D gene uncertain. The V gene lost 6 bases and the J gene lost 0 bases, with 9 bases spanning the gap. There are 14 residues in the CDR3. CDR3 residues: CASREASSGNTIYF. The CDR3 coding sequence is TGTGCCAGCAGGGAAGCGAGCTCTGGAAACACCATATATTTT.

The gene calls are TRBV7-9 and TRBJ1-5, with 9 bases that match TRBD1. Germline-derived CDR1 and CDR2 are SEHNR and FQNEAQ (reference sequence). The trim removed 2 bases at V and 1 base at J, leaving 3 bases unmatched. The CDR3 totals 16 residues. As DNA, the CDR3 is TGTGCCAGCAGCTTAAGGGACAGGGTAAGCAATCAGCCCCAGCATTTT. It translates to CASSLRDRVSNQPQHF.